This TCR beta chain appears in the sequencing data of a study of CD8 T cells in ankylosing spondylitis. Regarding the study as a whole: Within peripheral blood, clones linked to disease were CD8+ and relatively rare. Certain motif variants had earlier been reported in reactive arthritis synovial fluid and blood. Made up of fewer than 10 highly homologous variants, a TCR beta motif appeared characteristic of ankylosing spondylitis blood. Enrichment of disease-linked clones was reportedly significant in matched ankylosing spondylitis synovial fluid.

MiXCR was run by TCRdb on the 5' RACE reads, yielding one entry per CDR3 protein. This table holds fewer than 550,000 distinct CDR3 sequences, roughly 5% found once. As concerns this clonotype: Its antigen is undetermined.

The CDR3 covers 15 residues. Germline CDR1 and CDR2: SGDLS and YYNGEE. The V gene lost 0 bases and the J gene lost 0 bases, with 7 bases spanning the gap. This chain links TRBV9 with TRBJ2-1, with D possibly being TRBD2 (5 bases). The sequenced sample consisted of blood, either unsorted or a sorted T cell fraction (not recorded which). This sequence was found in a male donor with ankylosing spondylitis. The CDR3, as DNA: TGTGCCAGCAGCGTAGGTCGGGGCTCCTACAATGAGCAGTTCTTC. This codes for CASSVGRGSYNEQFF.